The T cell receptor (beta chain) under discussion was sequenced for a study of T cells in narcolepsy. Study observations and caveats: Healthy controls reportedly lacked the autoreactive clonotypes serially found in patients' blood. Autoreactive HCRT-specific and TRIB2-specific clonotypes were marked in same-patient CSF-versus-blood CD4+ comparisons.

Unmatched junction bases numbered 2, after V lost 5 bases and J lost 2 bases. From germline, CDR1 is SNHLY and CDR2 FYNNEI. The CDR3 has 14 amino acids. The protocol was immunoSEQ multiplex PCR, while the TCRdb copy is restricted to in-frame clones and leaves out a portion. The table has approximately 20,000 clones, about 91% seen once. A remark on this clone: Its antigen is undetermined.

This TCR derives from a human donor with narcolepsy. The chain joins TRBV2 to TRBJ2-7, with 11 bases aligning to TRBD2. Sequencing used CD45RA- memory CD4+ T cells from PBMCs. In DNA, the CDR3 is TGTGCCAGCAGTCGACTAGCGGGGCCCTACGAGCAGTACTTC. This sequence encodes CASSRLAGPYEQYF.